Following are 24 T cell receptor beta chains from one sample sequenced in a study of blood T cell repertoires in COVID-19. Profiled with immunoSEQ multiplex PCR; TCRdb holds only in-frame clones, not every one. The profile shows over 85,000 clones, 87% of them singletons. What was sequenced was peripheral blood. These receptors were obtained from a woman aged 80 or older with acute or convalescent COVID-19.

V usage is TRBV13 and J usage is TRBJ2-7; tentatively, D is TRBD2 (6 bases). CDR3 length: 13 residues. Germline assignment: CDR1 PRHDT and CDR2 FYEKMQ (reference sequence). Trimming shortened V by 2 bases and J by 4 bases, and 9 bases separated the two germline ends. CDR3 sequence: CASSLKAGYEQYF. The CDR3 nucleotides read TGTGCCAGCAGCTTAAAAGCGGGTTACGAGCAGTACTTC.

J is TRBJ2-1 and V is TRBV15, with TRBD2 as a possible D gene (6 bases). The CDR3 consists of 16 residues. Germline V gene lookup returns CDR1 LNHNV and CDR2 YYDKDF (reference sequence). V was cut by 2 bases and J by 12 bases, with 23 bases left in between. The CDR3 loop is CATSRSRDSSKFGQFF. Written as DNA, the CDR3 is TGTGCCACCAGCAGATCTCGGGACTCCTCAAAGTTCGGGCAGTTCTTC.

The chain is built from TRBV5-1 and TRBJ2-2, with 11 bases identical to TRBD2. This CDR3 has 22 residues. After removal of 4 bases from V and 4 bases from J, the junction contained 24 bases not matched to a gene. Per germline, CDR1 SGHRS and CDR2 YFSETQ. The CDR3 DNA reads TGCGCCAGCAGCCCGGGGCCCGGGACTAGCGGCAACCTTGGGGGCCGCACCGGGGAGCTGTTTTTT. Protein sequence: CASSPGPGTSGNLGGRTGELFF.

V and J are TRBV29-1 and TRBJ2-3, with TRBD1 matching over 8 bases. The trim removed 7 bases at V and 8 bases at J, leaving 14 bases unmatched. The CDR3 totals 14 residues. Germline V gene lookup returns CDR1 SQVTM and CDR2 ANQGSEA. The CDR3 DNA sequence: TGCAGCGCCACCCCGACAGGGGCCACGGGTACGCAGTATTTT. Its protein product is CSATPTGATGTQYF.

The chain uses TRBV7-6 and TRBJ2-3, with D tentatively TRBD2 (6 bases). CDR1 SGHVS and CDR2 FNYEAQ come from the germline V gene. The V gene lost 2 bases and the J gene lost 2 bases, with 11 bases spanning the gap. This CDR3 is 15 amino acids long. CDR3 nucleotide sequence: TGTGCCAGCAGCTTACCGGGACTTTCCACAGATACGCAGTATTTT. It encodes CASSLPGLSTDTQYF.

This chain uses TRBV6-5 with TRBJ2-2; 9 nucleotides match TRBD1. This CDR3 spans 15 amino acids. Per germline, CDR1 MNHEY and CDR2 SVGAGI. Trimming cost V 2 bases and J 7 bases; bases outside gene matches: 5. CDR3 sequence: CASSYVGQGIGELFF. The DNA for the CDR3 is TGTGCCAGCAGTTACGTGGGACAGGGAATCGGGGAGCTGTTTTTT.

The chain combines TRBV14 with TRBJ2-7; 10 bases fit TRBD2. J lost 6 bases, V lost 5 bases, and 7 bases had no gene match. CDR1 and CDR2 (germline): SGHDN, FVKESK. The CDR3 length is 14 residues. CDR3 in amino acids: CASSLAGGGGEQYF. CDR3 sequence (DNA): TGTGCCAGCAGCTTAGCGGGAGGCGGTGGCGAGCAGTACTTC.

The V call is TRBV18, the J call TRBJ2-7, with 9 bases that match TRBD1. Germline V gene lookup returns CDR1 KGHSH and CDR2 LQKENI. The CDR3 runs 17 residues. V shed 0 bases and J 4 bases; nucleotides not matched to a gene: 10. Here the CDR3 reads CASSPPGQGLIGYEQYF. CDR3 in DNA: TGTGCCAGCTCACCACCGGGACAGGGTTTAATCGGTTACGAGCAGTACTTC.

The rearrangement joins TRBV15 to TRBJ2-1; D possibly corresponds to TRBD1 (6 bases). The germline CDR1 and CDR2 sequences are LNHNV and YYDKDF (reference sequence). The V gene lost 4 bases and the J gene lost 9 bases, with 16 bases spanning the gap. The CDR3 runs 14 residues. CDR3 DNA sequence: TGTGCCACCAGCACCGGGACACGGAGCGGTGAGCAGTTCTTC. Protein product: CATSTGTRSGEQFF.

The V gene is TRBV27, the J gene TRBJ2-1; D gene uncertain. CDR3 length: 12 residues. Germline lookup yields CDR1 MNHEY and CDR2 SMNVEV (reference sequence). With 5 bases removed from V and 4 bases from J, the gap between germline ends came to 6 bases. In DNA form, the CDR3 reads TGTGCCAGCAGTGCCCAGTACAATGAGCAGTTCTTC. As protein: CASSAQYNEQFF.

The rearrangement joins TRBV6-2 or TRBV6-3 to TRBJ2-5, with 12 bases identical to TRBD2. With 4 bases clipped from V and 6 bases from J, the junction kept 6 bases outside the gene matches. This CDR3 region has 15 residues. Germline CDR1 and CDR2: MNHEY and SVGEGT. The CDR3 sequence is CASSSRLAGEKTQYF. The CDR3 DNA reads as TGTGCCAGCAGTTCAAGACTAGCGGGGGAAAAGACCCAGTACTTC.

V and J are TRBV19 and TRBJ1-2; the D is unclear. Germline CDR1 is LNHDA and CDR2 is SQIVND (reference sequence). The ends were cut back, 5 bases at V and 7 bases at J, with 17 bases in the middle. There are 14 residues in the CDR3. CDR3 DNA: TGTGCCAGTAGTTCCCCAGGAGGGAAAAGTGGCTACACCTTC. As protein: CASSSPGGKSGYTF.

This clone was detected once. The chain couples TRBV9 to TRBJ1-1; D remains ambiguous. Germline-derived CDR1 and CDR2 are SGDLS and YYNGEE. Trimming removed 4 bases at V and 6 bases at J, with 19 bases between. CDR3 length equals 15 residues. DNA of the CDR3: TGTGCCAGCAGCCGCCGGGCCGGAGACGGGGCTGAAGCTTTCTTT. This gives the protein CASSRRAGDGAEAFF.

The J gene is TRBJ2-2, the V gene TRBV7-3, with D uncertain. Looked up from germline, CDR1 is SGHTA and CDR2 is FQGTGA. The CDR3 loop spans 13 amino acids. V lost 4 bases to trimming and J lost 1 base, with 4 bases between them. The CDR3 bases are TGTGCCAGCAGCTACAGGAACACCGGGGAGCTGTTTTTT. Protein: CASSYRNTGELFF.

This chain links TRBV5-4 with TRBJ1-2, with TRBD1 matching over 11 bases. The V gene's germline CDR1 is SGHNT and CDR2 YYREEE (reference sequence). This CDR3 has 15 amino acids. The V and J ends lost 4 bases and 3 bases, in that order; junction bases with no gene match: 5. In nucleotides, the CDR3 is TGTGCCAGCAGCCGGACAGGGGGCGCGGACTATGGCTACACCTTC. Amino acid sequence: CASSRTGGADYGYTF.

The rearrangement joins TRBV19 to TRBJ1-6; D perhaps matches TRBD1 (5 bases). Deletions cut 8 bases from V and 3 bases from J, with 11 bases between. The CDR3 runs 14 residues. In germline, CDR1 is LNHDA, CDR2 SQIVND (reference sequence). Written as DNA, the CDR3 is TGTGCCAGTGGCGGGGGGATCTATAATTCACCCCTCCACTTT. Translating it yields CASGGGIYNSPLHF.

DNA for the CDR3: TGTGCCAGCAGCTCAACGACAGGTGCTTATTCACCCCTCCACTTT. Protein sequence: CASSSTTGAYSPLHF. J is TRBJ1-6 and V is TRBV7-8; weak D call: TRBD1 (6 bases). This CDR3 comprises 15 residues. Germline CDR1 and CDR2: SGHVS and FQNEAQ. V lost 4 bases and J lost 8, with 15 bases in between.

This sequence joins TRBV30 and TRBJ1-5; 7 bases align to TRBD1. There are 14 residues in the CDR3. V dropped 1 base and J dropped 4; count of bases not matched to a gene: 4. Germline V lookup: CDR1 GTSNPN, CDR2 SVGIG (reference sequence). CDR3 region: CAWSGGQMNQPQHF. The CDR3 DNA sequence: TGTGCCTGGAGTGGGGGACAGATGAATCAGCCCCAGCATTTT. The entire variable domain, with the rest obtained from reference TRBV30 and TRBJ1-5, is as follows: SQTIHQWPATLVQPVGSPLSLECTVEGTSNPNLYWYRQAAGRGLQLLFYSVGIGQISSEVPQNLSASRPQDRQFILSSKKLLLSDSGFYLCAWSGGQMNQPQHFGDGTRLSIL.

This clone was detected once. This rearrangement joins TRBV25-1 to TRBJ2-5; tentatively, D is TRBD2 (6 bases). Trimming removed 4 bases at V and 4 bases at J, with 10 bases between. The CDR3 is 13 residues long. Germline-derived CDR1 and CDR2 are MGHDK and SYGVNS. DNA for the CDR3: TGTGCCAGCAGTGTGGGAGGTGGAGAGACCCAGTACTTC. It yields the protein CASSVGGGETQYF. Supplemented by reference TRBV25-1 and TRBJ2-5, the full variable domain reads EADIYQTPRYLVIGTGKKITLECSQTMGHDKMYWYQQDPGMELHLIHYSYGVNSTEKGDLSSESTVSRIRTEHFPLTLESARPSHTSQYLCASSVGGGETQYFGPGTRLLVL.

CDR3 in amino acids: CASSPLAGGQGELFF. CDR3 sequence (DNA): TGTGCCAGCAGCCCATTGGCGGGGGGGCAAGGGGAGCTGTTTTTT. This chain connects TRBV7-3 to TRBJ2-2, with 9 bases matching TRBD2. The V and J ends lost 5 bases and 8 bases, in that order; junction bases with no gene match: 9. Germline V gene lookup returns CDR1 SGHTA and CDR2 FQGTGA. The CDR3 extends over 15 amino acids.

The chain combines TRBV2 with TRBJ1-2; D remains unclear. The CDR3 spans 12 residues. Germline CDR1 and CDR2: SNHLY and FYNNEI. V was clipped by 2 bases and J by 4 bases, with 5 bases between them. The CDR3 coding sequence is TGTGCCAGCAGTGAAAGCACCTATGGCTACACCTTC. It encodes CASSESTYGYTF.

This clone showed up just once. This chain connects TRBV5-1 to TRBJ2-7; 8 nucleotides match TRBD1. V lost 2 bases and J lost 3; bases outside the gene matches: 1. This CDR3 region has 13 residues. Germline assignment: CDR1 SGHRS and CDR2 YFSETQ. This chain's CDR3 is CASSFTGGYEQYF. The CDR3 coding sequence is TGCGCCAGCAGCTTTACAGGGGGCTACGAGCAGTACTTC.

In this sample, this clone turned up once. This chain connects TRBV30 to TRBJ1-2; D may be TRBD1 (5 bases). CDR3 length: 12 residues. The V and J ends lost 4 bases and 4 bases respectively, with 10 bases between them. CDR1 and CDR2 (germline): GTSNPN, SVGIG (reference sequence). The CDR3 nucleotides read TGTGCCTGGAATGCAGGGATCTATGGCTACACCTTC. Translated, it gives CAWNAGIYGYTF. The full variable domain, in which reference TRBV30 and TRBJ1-2 provide the parts outside the CDR3, is SQTIHQWPATLVQPVGSPLSLECTVEGTSNPNLYWYRQAAGRGLQLLFYSVGIGQISSEVPQNLSASRPQDRQFILSSKKLLLSDSGFYLCAWNAGIYGYTFGSGTRLTVV.

The rearrangement links TRBV13 to TRBJ1-4, with D tentatively TRBD1 (6 bases). The CDR3 is 15 amino acids. Trimming removed 2 bases at V and 7 bases at J, with 14 bases between. CDR1 PRHDT and CDR2 FYEKMQ come from the germline V gene (reference sequence). The CDR3 is CASSLMTGSPEKLFF. The CDR3 DNA sequence: TGTGCCAGCAGCTTAATGACAGGTAGTCCTGAAAAACTGTTTTTT.